Presented here are 32 T cell receptor beta chains from one specimen sequenced in a study of blood T cell repertoires in COVID-19. Profiled with immunoSEQ multiplex PCR; TCRdb holds only in-frame clones, not every one. Seen here are some 180,000 clones, roughly 81% observed once, and the top ten hold less than 3%. The sample comprised peripheral blood. The receptors were gathered from a woman aged 80 or older with COVID-19, enrolled during active disease.

This sequence joins TRBV7-6 and TRBJ2-6; 8 nucleotides line up with TRBD1. CDR1 and CDR2 from the germline V gene are SGHVS and FNYEAQ. This CDR3 spans 18 amino acids. Germline trimming cut 5 bases from V and 1 base from J; bases unmatched to any gene: 10. The CDR3 bases are TGTGCCAGCAGCGCACCAGACAGGGGTTCATCTGGGGCCAACGTCCTGACTTTC. It is translated as CASSAPDRGSSGANVLTF.

This clone has just one count. This chain links TRBV19 with TRBJ2-6; 7 bases line up with TRBD2. Germline CDR1 reads LNHDA; CDR2 reads SQIVND (reference sequence). The CDR3 contains 19 residues. J gave up 2 bases and V 7 bases, and 17 bases lay outside the gene matches. The CDR3 DNA is TGTGCCAGTACCCGAACCGGGGGAGGGCTGGTCCCTGGGGCCAACGTCCTGACTTTC. Its translation is CASTRTGGGLVPGANVLTF.

The V call is TRBV5-1, the J call TRBJ2-6; 7 bases match TRBD1. Trimming took 0 bases from V and 2 from J; bases not matched to a gene: 8. The CDR3 sequence is 18 residues long. Germline CDR1 reads SGHRS; CDR2 reads YFSETQ. CDR3 residues: CASSLGRGLGAGANVLTF. The CDR3 DNA sequence: TGCGCCAGCAGCTTGGGAAGGGGGCTCGGTGCTGGGGCCAACGTCCTGACTTTC.

This clone has a handful of counts. The chain employs TRBV6-5 and TRBJ1-5; D unclear. V was shortened by 5 bases and J by 5 bases, with 10 bases between the two germline ends. CDR3 length: 13 residues. Germline assignment: CDR1 MNHEY and CDR2 SVGAGI. CDR3 loop: CASSPLDYQPQHF. For the CDR3, the DNA is TGTGCCAGCAGTCCATTGGACTATCAGCCCCAGCATTTT.

The genes are TRBV6-2 or TRBV6-3 and TRBJ2-7; TRBD1 is a possible D gene (6 bases). CDR3 length: 14 amino acids. V lost 2 bases, J lost 6 bases, and 14 bases lay in between. The V gene's germline CDR1 is MNHEY and CDR2 SVGEGT. The DNA of the CDR3 is TGTGCCAGCAGTTACGGCAGGGGCAGTCCCGAGCAGTACTTC. It is translated as CASSYGRGSPEQYF.

The chain carries TRBV7-9 and TRBJ2-3, with D perhaps matching TRBD2 (7 bases). The germline gives CDR1 SEHNR, CDR2 FQNEAQ (reference sequence). This CDR3 contains 15 residues. The V and J ends lost 5 bases and 6 bases respectively, with 18 bases between them. The CDR3 protein is CASSPRGGGEDTQYF. The CDR3 nucleotides are TGTGCCAGCAGCCCCCGGGGCGGGGGCGAGGATACGCAGTATTTT.

V and J are TRBV28 and TRBJ1-4, with D perhaps TRBD1 (6 bases). V dropped 6 bases and J dropped 8 bases, with 16 bases sitting between them. The length of the CDR3 is 14 residues. Germline CDR1 is MDHEN and CDR2 is SYDVKM. CDR3 residues: CASSRTGSREKLFF. Written as DNA, the CDR3 is TGTGCCAGCAGCCGTACAGGGAGTCGGGAAAAACTGTTTTTT.

The V and J genes are TRBV11-2 and TRBJ1-1; the D is unclear. Germline V gene sequence: CDR1 SGHAT, CDR2 FQNNGV. The CDR3 consists of 13 residues. Between the trimmed V and J ends, which lost 4 bases and 1 base, there was a span of 7 bases. CDR3 bases: TGTGCCAGCAGCTCCCCTAGGAACACTGAAGCTTTCTTT. Protein product: CASSSPRNTEAFF.

The chain combines TRBV5-4 with TRBJ2-3; 9 bases agree with TRBD2. Germline V gene sequence: CDR1 SGHNT, CDR2 YYREEE (reference sequence). The length of the CDR3 is 16 residues. V shed 2 bases, J shed 3 bases, and the junction held 7 bases outside the gene matches. The DNA of the CDR3 is TGTGCCAGCAGCTTTCCAGCGGGAGGCCAGACAGATACGCAGTATTTT. Protein sequence: CASSFPAGGQTDTQYF.

This clone was seen once. V and J are TRBV6-1 and TRBJ1-1, with D tentatively TRBD1 (5 bases). The ends were cut back, 1 base at V and 1 base at J, with 10 bases in the middle. The CDR3 sequence is 15 residues long. CDR1 is MNHNS and CDR2 is SASEGT in the germline V gene. The CDR3 spells CASSEVWGGNTEAFF. The CDR3 coding sequence is TGTGCCAGCAGTGAAGTGTGGGGGGGGAACACTGAAGCTTTCTTT.

The V call is TRBV2, the J call TRBJ2-1; 10 nucleotides agree with TRBD2. There are 15 residues in the CDR3. V shed 10 bases and J 4 bases; nucleotides not matched to a gene: 10. Germline assignment: CDR1 SNHLY and CDR2 FYNNEI. The CDR3 DNA reads as TGTGCCATGGAGCGGGAGGGAATCGAGTACAATGAGCAGTTCTTC. This codes for CAMEREGIEYNEQFF.

V is TRBV5-5 and J is TRBJ2-2, with 8 bases identical to TRBD1. Per germline, CDR1 SGHKS and CDR2 YYEKEE (reference sequence). V was pared by 3 bases and J by 5 bases, with 0 bases of the junction left unmatched. The CDR3 runs 13 residues. The CDR3 spells CASSWTGTGELFF. The CDR3 bases are TGTGCCAGCAGCTGGACAGGGACCGGGGAGCTGTTTTTT. The full variable domain, in which reference TRBV5-5 and TRBJ2-2 provide the parts outside the CDR3, is DAGVTQSPTHLIKTRGQQVTLRCSPISGHKSVSWYQQVLGQGPQFIFQYYEKEERGRGNFPDRFSARQFPNYSSELNVNALLLGDSALYLCASSWTGTGELFFGEGSRLTVL.

This chain joins TRBV7-9 and TRBJ2-1, with 11 bases matching TRBD2. Germline V gene lookup returns CDR1 SEHNR and CDR2 FQNEAQ (reference sequence). The CDR3 is 16 residues long. The junction had 5 bases not matched to a gene; V was cut back by 6 bases and J by 1 base. In DNA form, the CDR3 reads TGTGCCAGCAGAACCGGGACTAGCGGTTCCTACAATGAGCAGTTCTTC. Its protein product is CASRTGTSGSYNEQFF.

The chain joins TRBV15 to TRBJ2-2, with TRBD2 matching over 7 bases. The CDR3 is made up of 15 amino acids. Per germline, CDR1 LNHNV and CDR2 YYDKDF (reference sequence). Trimming removed 2 bases from V and 3 bases from J; junction bases left unmatched: 3. The CDR3 sequence: CATSRPREHTGELFF. For the CDR3, the DNA is TGTGCCACCAGCAGACCGCGGGAGCACACCGGGGAGCTGTTTTTT.

The V call is TRBV10-3, the J call TRBJ2-7; D remains unclear. Between the trimmed V and J ends, which lost 7 bases and 0 bases, there was a span of 10 bases. The CDR3 is 13 residues long. CDR1 is ENHRY, CDR2 SYGVKD, per germline. The CDR3 bases are TGTGCCATCACCGAGCCACTCTCCTACGAGCAGTACTTC. This gives the protein CAITEPLSYEQYF.

The genes are TRBV6-5 and TRBJ1-2; TRBD1 matches 9 bases. With V trimmed by 2 bases and J by 4 bases, 8 bases remained unmatched. CDR1 is MNHEY and CDR2 is SVGAGI in the germline V gene. The length of the CDR3 is 16 residues. Written as DNA, the CDR3 is TGTGCCAGCAGTTACCGCTGGGACAGGGCTTTCTATGGCTACACCTTC. Translated: CASSYRWDRAFYGYTF.

This clone has just a few counts. The chain has TRBV7-8 and TRBJ1-6; 8 nucleotides match TRBD1. After removal of 3 bases from V and 1 base from J, the junction contained 14 bases not matched to a gene. CDR1 and CDR2 from the germline V gene are SGHVS and FQNEAQ. This CDR3 has 20 residues. The CDR3 sequence: CASSFRSTGASVSYNSPLHF. The CDR3 nucleotides are TGTGCCAGCAGCTTCCGATCGACAGGGGCTTCTGTTTCCTATAATTCACCCCTCCACTTT. The entire variable domain, with the rest obtained from reference TRBV7-8 and TRBJ1-6, is as follows: GAGVSQSPRYKVAKRGQDVALRCDPISGHVSLFWYQQALGQGPEFLTYFQNEAQLDKSGLPSDRFFAERPEGSVSTLKIQRTQQEDSAVYLCASSFRSTGASVSYNSPLHFGNGTRLTVT.

DNA of the CDR3: TGTGCCAGCAGCTATAGCGGGAGAGGCACCGGGGAGCTGTTTTTT. This sequence encodes CASSYSGRGTGELFF. The genes are TRBV7-6 and TRBJ2-2, with 9 positions matching TRBD2. Germline trimming cut 4 bases from V and 4 bases from J; bases unmatched to any gene: 4. This CDR3 region has 15 residues. Germline CDR1 and CDR2: SGHVS and FNYEAQ.

This clone came up a few times. This sequence joins TRBV2 and TRBJ2-6; TRBD2 agrees at 13 bases. The CDR3 spans 19 residues. V shed 4 bases and J 5 bases; nucleotides not matched to a gene: 11. Looked up from germline, CDR1 is SNHLY and CDR2 is FYNNEI. DNA of the CDR3: TGTGCCAGCAGTGGAACCTCACTAGCGGGAGGGCCAAGGGCCAACGTCCTGACTTTC. As protein: CASSGTSLAGGPRANVLTF. Full variable domain (outside the CDR3, taken from reference TRBV2 and TRBJ2-6): EPEVTQTPSHQVTQMGQEVILRCVPISNHLYFYWYRQILGQKVEFLVSFYNNEISEKSEIFDDQFSVERPDGSNFTLKIRSTKLEDSAMYFCASSGTSLAGGPRANVLTFGAGSRLTVL.

The rearrangement uses TRBV6-2 or TRBV6-3 and TRBJ1-1, with 8 bases identical to TRBD1. Looked up from germline, CDR1 is MNHEY and CDR2 is SVGEGT. The CDR3 is made up of 14 amino acids. The V and J ends lost 8 bases and 5 bases, in that order; junction bases with no gene match: 10. Here the CDR3 reads CASGRRGRITEAFF. The CDR3 DNA follows: TGTGCCAGCGGCCGCAGGGGGCGAATTACTGAAGCTTTCTTT.

This clone appeared a single time. The chain combines TRBV21-1 with TRBJ1-1; TRBD1 reflects the table's D call only, with no check against the DNA. TRBV21-1 is classified as a pseudogene. The CDR3 sequence is 16 residues long. Here the CDR3 reads CASSKGDRGLCTEAFF. The DNA of the CDR3 is TGTGCCAGCAGCAAAGGGGACAGGGGGCTATGCACTGAAGCTTTCTTT.

V and J are TRBV30 and TRBJ1-2, with D tentatively TRBD1 (5 bases). The CDR3 spans 13 residues. V was cut by 2 bases and J by 2 bases, with 9 bases left in between. Germline V gives CDR1 GTSNPN, CDR2 SVGIG (reference sequence). The CDR3 is CAWSTTGNYGYTF. The CDR3, as DNA: TGTGCCTGGAGTACTACAGGAAACTATGGCTACACCTTC.

The CDR3 DNA follows: TGTGCCAGCAGTACTACGGACAGGACCACTGAAGCTTTCTTT. It translates to CASSTTDRTTEAFF. The J gene is TRBJ1-1, the V gene TRBV2; 7 bases fit TRBD1. This CDR3 is built from 14 residues. Losses at the gene ends were 5 bases for V and 4 bases for J; bases not matched to a gene: 7. CDR1 is SNHLY, CDR2 FYNNEI, per germline.

Here the CDR3 DNA reads TGTGCCAGCAGTGGGACAGGGGCGGAGACCCAGTACTTC. Translation gives CASSGTGAETQYF. The chain recombines TRBV2 with TRBJ2-5; 9 positions match TRBD1. Germline CDR1 reads SNHLY; CDR2 reads FYNNEI. CDR3 size: 13 residues. With 4 bases clipped from V and 5 bases from J, the junction kept 2 bases outside the gene matches.

The chain combines TRBV19 with TRBJ1-4, with D possibly TRBD1 on 6 matching bases. V shed 5 bases and J shed 6 bases, with 16 bases lying between them. CDR1 is LNHDA and CDR2 is SQIVND in the germline V gene (reference sequence). The CDR3 is made up of 15 amino acids. CDR3 region: CASSDTGRGYEKLFF. CDR3 DNA sequence: TGTGCCAGTAGTGACACAGGGCGGGGGTATGAAAAACTGTTTTTT.

CDR3: CASSRDGDSSPRGYTF. The CDR3 DNA follows: TGCGCCAGCAGCCGGGACGGGGACAGCTCCCCCAGGGGCTACACCTTC. The V and J genes are TRBV4-3 and TRBJ1-2; 7 bases match TRBD1. The CDR3 runs 16 residues. From germline, CDR1 is LGHNA and CDR2 YSLEER. V gave up 4 bases and J gave up 8 bases; unmatched junction bases: 16.

The rearrangement joins TRBV11-3 to TRBJ2-1, with D perhaps TRBD2 (6 bases). This CDR3 spans 14 amino acids. The V and J ends lost 5 bases and 6 bases respectively, with 14 bases between them. Germline V CDR1 and CDR2: SGHNT, YENEEA. The CDR3 nucleotides are TGTGCCAGCAGCCCCACGGCCGGGAGCAATGAGCAGTTCTTC. Its translation: CASSPTAGSNEQFF.

The rearrangement joins TRBV27 to TRBJ2-1; 12 bases are a match to TRBD2. The CDR3 contains 15 residues. Germline CDR1 and CDR2: MNHEY and SMNVEV (reference sequence). V was clipped by 3 bases and J by 8 bases; unmatched bases: 5. Written as DNA, the CDR3 is TGTGCCAGCAGTTTTATACTAGCGGGAGGTCATGAGCAGTTCTTC. It yields the protein CASSFILAGGHEQFF.

The chain is built from TRBV5-4 and TRBJ2-3; possibly TRBD1 for D (5 bases). This CDR3 has 12 amino acids. The germline V gene encodes CDR1 SGHNT and CDR2 YYREEE (reference sequence). Trimming took 1 base from V and 12 from J, leaving 12 bases between them. CDR3 sequence (DNA): TGTGCCAGCAGCTTGATGGGGCAAGGACAGTATTTT. Encoded protein: CASSLMGQGQYF.

This chain joins TRBV2 and TRBJ1-2; a possible D gene is TRBD1 (6 bases). Per the germline V gene, CDR1 is SNHLY and CDR2 is FYNNEI. The V end lost 2 bases, the J end lost 4 bases, and 8 bases lay between the germline ends. The CDR3 loop spans 13 amino acids. CDR3 sequence reads: CASSEQGGYGYTF. The CDR3 DNA reads TGTGCCAGCAGTGAACAAGGGGGCTATGGCTACACCTTC.

This chain links TRBV6-5 with TRBJ2-1, with 8 bases aligning to TRBD2. The V and J ends lost 6 bases and 3 bases, in that order; junction bases with no gene match: 4. CDR1 is MNHEY and CDR2 is SVGAGI in the germline V gene. The CDR3 covers 14 residues. This CDR3 reads CASSYSGVYNEQFF. The CDR3 coding sequence is TGTGCCAGCAGCTATAGCGGGGTCTACAATGAGCAGTTCTTC.

The J gene is TRBJ2-7, the V gene TRBV5-1; 7 bases map to TRBD2. This CDR3 spans 14 amino acids. V lost 7 bases to trimming and J lost 5 bases; unmatched junction nucleotides: 12. CDR1 is SGHRS and CDR2 is YFSETQ in the germline V gene. CDR3 DNA: TGCGCCAGCTCCTTAAGTGGCGGGAGCCACGAGCAGTACTTC. Translated, it gives CASSLSGGSHEQYF.